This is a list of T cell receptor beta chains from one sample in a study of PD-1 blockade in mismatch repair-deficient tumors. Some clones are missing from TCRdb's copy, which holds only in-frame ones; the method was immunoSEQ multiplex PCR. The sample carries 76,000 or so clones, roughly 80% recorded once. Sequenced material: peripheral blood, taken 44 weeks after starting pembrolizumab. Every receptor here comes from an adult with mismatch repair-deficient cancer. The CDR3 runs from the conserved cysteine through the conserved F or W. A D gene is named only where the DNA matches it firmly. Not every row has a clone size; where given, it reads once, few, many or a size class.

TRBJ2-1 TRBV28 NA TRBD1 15 TGTGCCAGCAGCCTCGACAGGGGACCTTACAATGAGCAGTTCTTC CASSLDRGPYNEQFF
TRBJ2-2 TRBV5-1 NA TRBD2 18 TGCGCCAGCAGCGGGCCCGGAACTAGCGGGAGCGATACCGGGGAGCTGTTTTTT CASSGPGTSGSDTGELFF
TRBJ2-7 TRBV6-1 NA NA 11 TGTGCCAGCACTGGGGACTACGAGCAGTACTTC CASTGDYEQYF
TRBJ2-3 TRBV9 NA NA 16 TGTGCCAGCAGCGCGGAAACTAGCAGTGGATCAGATACGCAGTATTTT CASSAETSSGSDTQYF
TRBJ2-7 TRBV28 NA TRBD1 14 TGTGCCAGCAGTTTGCGACAGGGGTCCTACGAGCAGTACTTC CASSLRQGSYEQYF
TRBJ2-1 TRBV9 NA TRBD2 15 TGTGCCAGCAGCGTAGCGGCGGGAGGAGCGAATGAGCAGTTCTTC CASSVAAGGANEQFF
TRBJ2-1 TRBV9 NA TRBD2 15 TGTGCCAGCAGGTCCGGGACTAGCTCCTACAATGAGCAGTTCTTC CASRSGTSSYNEQFF
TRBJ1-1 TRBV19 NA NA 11 TGTGCCAGTAGTCTAAACACTGAAGCTTTCTTT CASSLNTEAFF
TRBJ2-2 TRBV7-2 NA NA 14 TGTGCCAGCAGCGTACAGGGAAAGGCCGGGGAGCTGTTTTTT CASSVQGKAGELFF
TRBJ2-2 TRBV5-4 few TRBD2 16 TGTGCCAGCAGCCGAGCGACTAGCGGGAGGACCGGGGAGCTGTTTTTT CASSRATSGRTGELFF
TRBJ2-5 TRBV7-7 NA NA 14 TGTGCTAGCAGCTTAGACGGGGCTATAGAGACCCAGTACTTC CASSLDGAIETQYF
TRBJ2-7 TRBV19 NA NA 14 TGTGCCAGTAGTAACATCAGGGGAAGATACGAGCAGTACTTC CASSNIRGRYEQYF
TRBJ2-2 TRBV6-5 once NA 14 TGTGCCAGCAGTACGGGTACTAGCACCGGGGAGCTGTTTTTT CASSTGTSTGELFF
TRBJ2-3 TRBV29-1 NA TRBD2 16 TGCAGCGGCCTCCCTGGACTAGCGGGAGTCACAGATACGCAGTATTTT CSGLPGLAGVTDTQYF
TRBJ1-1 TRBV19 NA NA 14 TGTGCCAGTAGTATCGGCAGGGAGAACACTGAAGCTTTCTTT CASSIGRENTEAFF
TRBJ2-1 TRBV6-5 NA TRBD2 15 TGTGCCAGCAGTTACGAACTAGCGCAATACAATGAGCAGTTCTTC CASSYELAQYNEQFF
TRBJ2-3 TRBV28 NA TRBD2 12 TGTGCGGCGGAGGGCGCTAGCGGGAGAGAGTATTTT CAAEGASGREYF
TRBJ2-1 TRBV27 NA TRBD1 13 TGTGCCAGCAGTCGGGGACAGGCCAATGAGCAGTTCTTC CASSRGQANEQFF
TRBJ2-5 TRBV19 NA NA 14 TGTGCCAGTAGTCGCGGCCAGGTCGGGGAGACCCAGTACTTC CASSRGQVGETQYF
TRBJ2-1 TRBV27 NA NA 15 TGTGCCAGCAGCCCGGGAGAACCTGAGTTCAATGAGCAGTTCTTC CASSPGEPEFNEQFF
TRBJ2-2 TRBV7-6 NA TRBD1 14 TGTGCCAGCAGCCAAGACAGGGTTACCGGGGAGCTGTTTTTT CASSQDRVTGELFF
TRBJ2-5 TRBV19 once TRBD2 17 TGTGCCAGTAGTATAGGGGGAACTGGCGGGAGTAAGGAGACCCAGTACTTC CASSIGGTGGSKETQYF
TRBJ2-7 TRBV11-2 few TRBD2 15 TGTGCCAGCAGCTTAGAAGCTAGCGGGACCTACGAGCAGTACTTC CASSLEASGTYEQYF
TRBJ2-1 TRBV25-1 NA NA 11 TGTGCCAGCATACAAGGGGCTAAGGAGTTCTTC CASIQGAKEFF
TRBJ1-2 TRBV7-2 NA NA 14 TGTGCCAGCAGCCCTCAAGGAGCTAACTATGGCTACACCTTC CASSPQGANYGYTF